Listed below are T cell receptor beta chains from one sample, sequenced in a study of T cell changes during pregnancy in multiple sclerosis. The repertoire was sequenced with immunoSEQ multiplex PCR; TCRdb's copy has only in-frame clones and lacks some. The table lists 34,000 or so clones, 90% of them singletons. This sample comprised CD8+ T cells from peripheral blood mononuclear cells, obtained in the first trimester of pregnancy. These receptors all stem from a female donor with multiple sclerosis, enrolled in a pregnancy study. The CDR3 runs from the conserved cysteine through the conserved F or W. Fields, in order: J gene, clone size, D gene, V gene, CDR3 protein, CDR3 DNA. D genes are given only for firm matches. Where a row states a size, it is once, few, many or the class of an expanded clone; other rows omit it.

J gene: TRBJ2-7; clone size: NA; D gene: TRBD1; V gene: TRBV5-1; CDR3 protein: CASSFSGQGYEQYF; CDR3 DNA: TGCGCCAGCAGCTTCTCGGGACAGGGCTACGAGCAGTACTTC
J gene: TRBJ2-3; clone size: NA; D gene: TRBD1; V gene: TRBV19; CDR3 protein: CASSIGQGNTDTQYF; CDR3 DNA: TGTGCCAGTAGTATCGGACAGGGCAACACAGATACGCAGTATTTT
J gene: TRBJ2-5; clone size: NA; D gene: NA; V gene: TRBV15; CDR3 protein: CATSKFPGNRVETQYF; CDR3 DNA: TGTGCCACCAGCAAATTTCCGGGAAACCGGGTTGAGACCCAGTACTTC
J gene: TRBJ2-1; clone size: NA; D gene: NA; V gene: TRBV19; CDR3 protein: CASLEENEQFF; CDR3 DNA: TGTGCCAGTCTTGAGGAGAATGAGCAGTTCTTC
J gene: TRBJ2-7; clone size: NA; D gene: TRBD2; V gene: TRBV19; CDR3 protein: CASSNGRGYEQYF; CDR3 DNA: TGTGCCAGTAGTAATGGGAGGGGCTACGAGCAGTACTTC
J gene: TRBJ1-5; clone size: NA; D gene: TRBD1; V gene: TRBV19; CDR3 protein: CASTPFQGVGNQPQHF; CDR3 DNA: TGTGCCAGTACCCCATTCCAGGGGGTGGGCAATCAGCCCCAGCATTTT
J gene: TRBJ2-5; clone size: NA; D gene: NA; V gene: TRBV4-3; CDR3 protein: CASSQDIFGGRMSLRETQYF; CDR3 DNA: TGCGCCAGCAGCCAAGATATCTTTGGAGGGAGGATGAGCCTACGGGAGACCCAGTACTTC
J gene: TRBJ2-5; clone size: NA; D gene: NA; V gene: TRBV7-8; CDR3 protein: CASSFYVPEEQYF; CDR3 DNA: TGTGCCAGCAGCTTCTATGTCCCGGAGGAGCAGTACTTC
J gene: TRBJ1-3; clone size: NA; D gene: NA; V gene: TRBV28; CDR3 protein: CASSLGGGYGSDSGNTIYF; CDR3 DNA: TGTGCCAGCAGTTTAGGAGGAGGTTACGGATCAGACTCTGGAAACACCATATATTTT
J gene: TRBJ2-3; clone size: NA; D gene: NA; V gene: TRBV9; CDR3 protein: CASSVGSEVVGDTQYF; CDR3 DNA: TGTGCCAGCAGCGTAGGGTCGGAGGTTGTGGGGGATACGCAGTATTTT
J gene: TRBJ1-2; clone size: NA; D gene: TRBD1; V gene: TRBV11-2; CDR3 protein: CASSSNRGQNGYTF; CDR3 DNA: TGTGCCAGCAGCTCTAACAGGGGTCAAAATGGCTACACCTTC
J gene: TRBJ1-2; clone size: NA; D gene: NA; V gene: TRBV29-1; CDR3 protein: CSVNRASGGNGYTF; CDR3 DNA: TGCAGCGTCAACCGGGCCTCGGGCGGGAATGGCTACACCTTC
J gene: TRBJ2-1; clone size: NA; D gene: NA; V gene: TRBV29-1; CDR3 protein: CSAIYSNEQFF; CDR3 DNA: TGCAGCGCGATATACAGCAATGAGCAGTTCTTC
J gene: TRBJ2-1; clone size: NA; D gene: TRBD2; V gene: TRBV6-6; CDR3 protein: CASSHTSGSDEQFF; CDR3 DNA: TGTGCCAGCAGTCATACTAGCGGGAGCGATGAGCAGTTCTTC
J gene: TRBJ2-7; clone size: NA; D gene: TRBD2; V gene: TRBV23-1; CDR3 protein: CASSQSIIGSGDYEQYF; CDR3 DNA: TGCGCCAGCAGTCAATCGATTATAGGCAGCGGGGACTACGAGCAGTACTTC
J gene: TRBJ2-3; clone size: NA; D gene: NA; V gene: TRBV5-4; CDR3 protein: CASSLTPSGTQYF; CDR3 DNA: TGTGCCAGCAGCTTGACCCCGTCGGGTACGCAGTATTTT
J gene: TRBJ1-1; clone size: few; D gene: NA; V gene: TRBV2; CDR3 protein: CATPEGENTEAFF; CDR3 DNA: TGTGCCACTCCCGAAGGGGAGAACACTGAAGCTTTCTTT
J gene: TRBJ2-7; clone size: NA; D gene: NA; V gene: TRBV9; CDR3 protein: CASSVGGQNYEQYF; CDR3 DNA: TGTGCCAGCAGCGTAGGGGGGCAAAACTACGAGCAGTACTTC
J gene: TRBJ1-2; clone size: once; D gene: NA; V gene: TRBV19; CDR3 protein: CASSMGQIDGYTF; CDR3 DNA: TGTGCCAGTAGTATGGGGCAGATAGATGGCTACACCTTC
J gene: TRBJ2-7; clone size: NA; D gene: TRBD1; V gene: TRBV27; CDR3 protein: CASSLGRGPYEQYF; CDR3 DNA: TGTGCCAGCAGTTTAGGCAGGGGGCCGTACGAGCAGTACTTC
J gene: TRBJ2-7; clone size: NA; D gene: TRBD2; V gene: TRBV19; CDR3 protein: CASSRLFPSWREGYEQYF; CDR3 DNA: TGTGCCAGTAGTCGATTATTCCCCTCCTGGAGGGAGGGATACGAGCAGTACTTC
J gene: TRBJ2-7; clone size: NA; D gene: NA; V gene: TRBV2; CDR3 protein: CASSAFGYEQYF; CDR3 DNA: TGTGCCAGCAGCGCCTTCGGCTACGAGCAGTACTTC
J gene: TRBJ2-7; clone size: NA; D gene: TRBD2; V gene: TRBV6-5; CDR3 protein: CASSYSAGGAYEQYF; CDR3 DNA: TGTGCCAGCAGTTACTCCGCGGGGGGTGCTTACGAGCAGTACTTC
J gene: TRBJ2-3; clone size: NA; D gene: TRBD2; V gene: TRBV29-1; CDR3 protein: CSVDGAGDGEGGADTQYF; CDR3 DNA: TGCAGCGTTGACGGAGCGGGAGATGGGGAGGGGGGTGCAGATACGCAGTATTTT
J gene: TRBJ1-2; clone size: once; D gene: TRBD1; V gene: TRBV2; CDR3 protein: CASVGTALYYGYTF; CDR3 DNA: TGTGCCAGCGTTGGGACAGCATTGTACTATGGCTACACCTTC
J gene: TRBJ2-2; clone size: NA; D gene: TRBD1; V gene: TRBV19; CDR3 protein: CATSTGENTGELFF; CDR3 DNA: TGTGCCACCTCGACAGGGGAGAACACCGGGGAGCTGTTTTTT
J gene: TRBJ2-1; clone size: NA; D gene: TRBD2; V gene: TRBV7-9; CDR3 protein: CASSPPGLAGGNNEQFF; CDR3 DNA: TGTGCCAGCAGCCCCCCGGGACTAGCGGGAGGGAACAATGAGCAGTTCTTC
J gene: TRBJ2-7; clone size: NA; D gene: NA; V gene: TRBV21-1; CDR3 protein: CAIAGTGRYEQYF; CDR3 DNA: TGTGCCATCGCCGGGACAGGCCGCTACGAGCAGTACTTC
J gene: TRBJ2-7; clone size: NA; D gene: NA; V gene: TRBV5-6; CDR3 protein: CASSYAGLREQYF; CDR3 DNA: TGTGCCAGCAGCTATGCGGGCCTCAGGGAGCAGTACTTC
J gene: TRBJ2-1; clone size: once; D gene: NA; V gene: TRBV27; CDR3 protein: CASMQGGSPSYNEQFF; CDR3 DNA: TGTGCCAGCATGCAGGGGGGATCCCCTTCCTACAATGAGCAGTTCTTC
J gene: TRBJ2-7; clone size: medium-sized; D gene: NA; V gene: TRBV5-8; CDR3 protein: CASSPNGVHEQYF; CDR3 DNA: TGTGCCAGCAGCCCAAACGGGGTCCACGAGCAGTACTTC
J gene: TRBJ2-5; clone size: NA; D gene: NA; V gene: TRBV9; CDR3 protein: CASSDLGAQYF; CDR3 DNA: TGTGCCAGCAGCGACCTCGGGGCCCAGTACTTC
J gene: TRBJ2-7; clone size: NA; D gene: NA; V gene: TRBV9; CDR3 protein: CASSPMSEATYEQYF; CDR3 DNA: TGTGCCAGCAGCCCAATGTCTGAGGCCACCTACGAGCAGTACTTC
J gene: TRBJ2-7; clone size: NA; D gene: NA; V gene: TRBV19; CDR3 protein: CASTDGYEQYF; CDR3 DNA: TGTGCCAGTACCGACGGGTACGAGCAGTACTTC